What follows are 20 T cell receptor beta chains derived from one specimen sequenced in a study of cytomegalovirus exposure and HLA in healthy donors. PCR amplification relied on 60 Vbeta primers (plus 13 Jbeta primers). Sequenced by immunoSEQ multiplex PCR; TCRdb stores in-frame clones only, minus some. Its listing shows approximately 110,000 clones. The source material was PBMCs. Every receptor here comes from a man aged 40-49 years in good health and CMV-seronegative.

The J gene is TRBJ2-5, the V gene TRBV2; D unclear. Germline V gene data show CDR1 as SNHLY and CDR2 as FYNNEI. The CDR3 spans 15 residues. The V end was cut by 6 bases, the J end by 5 bases, with 19 bases between. The CDR3 coding sequence is TGTGCCAGCAGAGCCCTTCTCCGAGATGAGGAGACCCAGTACTTC. Protein sequence: CASRALLRDEETQYF.

The chain employs TRBV30 and TRBJ2-5; TRBD2 matches 9 bases. The last part of the DNA fits TRBJ2-7 better; the J call may be wrong. Germline values: CDR1 GTSNPN, CDR2 SVGIG (reference sequence). This CDR3 is built from 15 residues. The CDR3 region has the DNA TGTGCCTGGAGTAAAGGGGTAGCGGGAGTCTACGAGCAGTACTTC. Residues: CAWSKGVAGVYEQYF.

V is TRBV19 and J is TRBJ2-3; no clear D gene. Looked up from germline, CDR1 is LNHDA and CDR2 is SQIVND (reference sequence). V dropped 3 bases and J dropped 0 bases, with 10 bases sitting between them. The CDR3 has 15 amino acids. The CDR3 DNA is TGTGCCAGTAGTATGAGAACTCGGAGCACAGATACGCAGTATTTT. Protein: CASSMRTRSTDTQYF.

The chain combines TRBV14 with TRBJ2-2, with 7 bases matching TRBD2. Germline V gene data show CDR1 as SGHDN and CDR2 as FVKESK. The CDR3 sequence is 17 residues long. With V trimmed by 4 bases and J by 1 base, 9 bases remained unmatched. Written as DNA, the CDR3 is TGTGCCAGCAGCCGACGTGCCAGCGGGAAGAACACCGGGGAGCTGTTTTTT. Its protein is CASSRRASGKNTGELFF.

This chain connects TRBV6-6 to TRBJ1-1; D is unclear. Trimming stripped 5 bases from V and 5 bases from J, with 15 bases between. Germline V gene data show CDR1 as MNHNY and CDR2 as SVGAGI (reference sequence). The CDR3 covers 14 residues. The CDR3 loop reads CASSTGVYGTEAFF. CDR3 in DNA: TGTGCCAGCAGTACCGGAGTCTACGGGACTGAAGCTTTCTTT.

The chain has TRBV7-9 and TRBJ2-5, with 7 bases matching TRBD1. The CDR3 runs 15 residues. Losses at the gene ends were 5 bases for V and 2 bases for J; bases not matched to a gene: 8. Germline V gene data show CDR1 as SEHNR and CDR2 as FQNEAQ (reference sequence). CDR3 DNA sequence: TGTGCCAGCAGCCCCGGGCAGGGACAGCAAGAGACCCAGTACTTC. It codes for CASSPGQGQQETQYF.

The CDR3 nucleotides are TGTGCCAGCAGCTTAGTCGCTAGTTCGTACGAGCAGTACTTC. It yields the protein CASSLVASSYEQYF. This chain connects TRBV11-3 to TRBJ2-7; D not resolved. Trimming took 1 base from V and 4 from J, leaving 11 bases between them. The CDR3 covers 14 residues. Germline V gives CDR1 SGHNT, CDR2 YENEEA.

V is TRBV7-8 and J is TRBJ2-3; D is unclear. The V end was cut by 5 bases, the J end by 3 bases, with 9 bases between. The germline V gene has CDR1 SGHVS and CDR2 FQNEAQ. CDR3 size: 13 residues. This CDR3 is CASSPRVTDTQYF. CDR3 nucleotides: TGTGCCAGCAGCCCAAGAGTAACAGATACGCAGTATTTT.

The chain combines TRBV18 with TRBJ1-3, with a weak D call TRBD1 (5 bases). Trimming took 5 bases from V and 0 from J, leaving 14 bases between them. The CDR3 covers 16 residues. In germline, CDR1 is KGHSH, CDR2 LQKENI. This CDR3 reads CASSASTGTSGNTIYF. The CDR3 nucleotides read TGTGCCAGCTCAGCGTCTACAGGCACCTCTGGAAACACCATATATTTT.

The chain has TRBV5-1 and TRBJ2-7; 7 nucleotides align to TRBD1. Germline CDR1 SGHRS, CDR2 YFSETQ. The length of the CDR3 is 15 residues. The V gene end was trimmed by 4 bases and the J gene end by 0 bases; junction bases not matched to a gene: 7. CDR3 loop: CASSIDRESSYEQYF. DNA for the CDR3: TGCGCCAGCAGCATCGACAGGGAGAGCTCCTACGAGCAGTACTTC. Looking up the rest from reference TRBV5-1 and TRBJ2-7 gives the full variable domain: KAGVTQTPRYLIKTRGQQVTLSCSPISGHRSVSWYQQTPGQGLQFLFEYFSETQRNKGNFPGRFSGRQFSNSRSEMNVSTLELGDSALYLCASSIDRESSYEQYFGPGTRLTVT.

The genes are TRBV9 and TRBJ2-3; 11 bases are a match to TRBD2. CDR3 size: 19 residues. Losses at the gene ends were 0 bases for V and 1 base for J; bases not matched to a gene: 10. Germline loops: CDR1 SGDLS, CDR2 YYNGEE. The CDR3 bases are TGTGCCAGCAGCGTAGCAGCACTAGCGGGGGCCGGTCGCACAGATACGCAGTATTTT. It is translated as CASSVAALAGAGRTDTQYF.

The chain employs TRBV25-1 and TRBJ1-3; D gene ambiguous. The CDR3 runs 13 residues. V was pared by 2 bases and J by 3 bases, with 5 bases between. Germline CDR1 and CDR2: MGHDK and SYGVNS. CDR3: CASSEGSGNTIYF. The CDR3 region has the DNA TGTGCCAGCAGTGAAGGGAGTGGAAACACCATATATTTT.

This chain connects TRBV5-1 to TRBJ2-2; weak D call: TRBD1 (6 bases). The CDR3 is 16 residues long. CDR1 and CDR2 (germline): SGHRS, YFSETQ. V lost 5 bases and J 1 base, leaving 15 bases between the germline ends. In DNA, the CDR3 is TGCGCCAGCAGAACCAGGGGACCGCTGAACACCGGGGAGCTGTTTTTT. Translation: CASRTRGPLNTGELFF.

The rearrangement links TRBV19 to TRBJ1-5; D gene uncertain. The CDR3 sequence is 16 residues long. V was clipped by 2 bases and J by 0 bases, with 11 bases between them. CDR1 is LNHDA, CDR2 SQIVND, per germline (reference sequence). CDR3 residues: CASSILLQNSNQPQHF. The CDR3 coding sequence is TGTGCCAGTAGTATACTTCTACAGAATAGCAATCAGCCCCAGCATTTT.

The CDR3 reads CASRDRGTETQYF. For the CDR3, the DNA is TGTGCCAGTAGGGACAGGGGCACAGAGACCCAGTACTTC. The V call is TRBV19, the J call TRBJ2-5, with TRBD1 identical over 9 bases. This CDR3 has 13 residues. From germline, CDR1 is LNHDA and CDR2 SQIVND (reference sequence). The ends lost 6 bases at V and 4 bases at J; junction bases unmatched: 3. The complete variable domain, with remaining parts taken from reference TRBV19 and TRBJ2-5, reads DGGITQSPKYLFRKEGQNVTLSCEQNLNHDAMYWYRQDPGQGLRLIYYSQIVNDFQKGDIAEGYSVSREKKESFPLTVTSAQKNPTAFYLCASRDRGTETQYFGPGTRLLVL.

This chain joins TRBV5-8 and TRBJ2-4; D is unresolved. Germline V gene sequence: CDR1 SGHTS, CDR2 YDEGEE. This CDR3 has 14 amino acids. Trimming left V 1 base short and J 8 bases short, with 13 bases between. CDR3 protein: CASSLSVGLDIQYF. The CDR3 DNA is TGTGCCAGCAGCTTGAGCGTCGGCCTCGACATTCAGTACTTC.

This chain uses TRBV7-2 with TRBJ2-7; D might be TRBD2 (6 bases). The CDR3 runs to 13 residues. Germline V gene lookup returns CDR1 SGHTA and CDR2 FQGNSA. Trimming took off 11 bases at V and 3 bases at J, with 17 bases between the two ends. In DNA, the CDR3 is TGTGCCTGCGGGACGCCGCACATCTACGAGCAGTACTTC. Amino acids: CACGTPHIYEQYF.

The chain uses TRBV6-5 and TRBJ2-7, with D possibly being TRBD2 (6 bases). The ends were cut back, 6 bases at V and 2 bases at J, with 14 bases in the middle. The CDR3 runs 14 residues. CDR1 and CDR2 (germline): MNHEY, SVGAGI. The CDR3 spells CASSRGSGAYEQYF. CDR3 nucleotide sequence: TGTGCCAGCAGCCGGGGTAGCGGAGCCTACGAGCAGTACTTC.

The chain employs TRBV10-3 and TRBJ2-3, with 14 bases fitting TRBD2. This CDR3 has 16 amino acids. Per the germline V gene, CDR1 is ENHRY and CDR2 is SYGVKD. The trim removed 11 bases at V and 5 bases at J, leaving 12 bases unmatched. The CDR3 sequence is CASWTGLAGGKDTQYF. The CDR3 bases are TGTGCCTCGTGGACCGGACTAGCGGGAGGTAAAGATACGCAGTATTTT.

This chain joins TRBV30 and TRBJ2-1; the D gene is possibly TRBD2 (6 bases). The CDR3 consists of 14 residues. The germline V gene has CDR1 GTSNPN and CDR2 SVGIG (reference sequence). Deletions cut 0 bases from V and 9 bases from J, with 15 bases between. CDR3 loop: CAWSVVREIGEQFF. CDR3 DNA sequence: TGTGCCTGGAGTGTTGTACGGGAGATCGGTGAGCAGTTCTTC.